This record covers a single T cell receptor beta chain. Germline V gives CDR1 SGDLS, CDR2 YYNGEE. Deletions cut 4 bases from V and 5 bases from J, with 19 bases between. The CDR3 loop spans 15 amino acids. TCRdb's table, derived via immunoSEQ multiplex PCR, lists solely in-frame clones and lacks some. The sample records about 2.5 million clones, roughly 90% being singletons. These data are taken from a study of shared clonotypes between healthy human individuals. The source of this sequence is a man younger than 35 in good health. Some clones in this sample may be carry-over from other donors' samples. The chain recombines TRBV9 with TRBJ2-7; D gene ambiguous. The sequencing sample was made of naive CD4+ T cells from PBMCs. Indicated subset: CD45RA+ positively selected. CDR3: CASSPRPYLMDEQYF. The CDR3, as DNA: TGTGCCAGCAGCCCCCGCCCGTACTTGATGGACGAGCAGTACTTC.